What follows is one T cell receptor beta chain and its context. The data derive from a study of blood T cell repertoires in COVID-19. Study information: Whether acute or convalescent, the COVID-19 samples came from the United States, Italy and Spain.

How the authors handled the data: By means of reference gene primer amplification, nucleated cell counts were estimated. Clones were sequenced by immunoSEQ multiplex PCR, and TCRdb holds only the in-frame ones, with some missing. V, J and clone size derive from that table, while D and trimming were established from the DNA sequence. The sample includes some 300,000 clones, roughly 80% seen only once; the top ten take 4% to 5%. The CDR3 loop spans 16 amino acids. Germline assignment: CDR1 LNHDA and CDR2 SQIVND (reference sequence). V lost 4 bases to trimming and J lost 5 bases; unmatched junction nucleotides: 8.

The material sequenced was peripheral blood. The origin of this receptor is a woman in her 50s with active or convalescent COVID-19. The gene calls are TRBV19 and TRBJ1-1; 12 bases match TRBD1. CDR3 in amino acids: CASSKGTGGIWTEAFF. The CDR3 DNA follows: TGTGCCAGTAGTAAAGGGACAGGGGGCATATGGACTGAAGCTTTCTTT.